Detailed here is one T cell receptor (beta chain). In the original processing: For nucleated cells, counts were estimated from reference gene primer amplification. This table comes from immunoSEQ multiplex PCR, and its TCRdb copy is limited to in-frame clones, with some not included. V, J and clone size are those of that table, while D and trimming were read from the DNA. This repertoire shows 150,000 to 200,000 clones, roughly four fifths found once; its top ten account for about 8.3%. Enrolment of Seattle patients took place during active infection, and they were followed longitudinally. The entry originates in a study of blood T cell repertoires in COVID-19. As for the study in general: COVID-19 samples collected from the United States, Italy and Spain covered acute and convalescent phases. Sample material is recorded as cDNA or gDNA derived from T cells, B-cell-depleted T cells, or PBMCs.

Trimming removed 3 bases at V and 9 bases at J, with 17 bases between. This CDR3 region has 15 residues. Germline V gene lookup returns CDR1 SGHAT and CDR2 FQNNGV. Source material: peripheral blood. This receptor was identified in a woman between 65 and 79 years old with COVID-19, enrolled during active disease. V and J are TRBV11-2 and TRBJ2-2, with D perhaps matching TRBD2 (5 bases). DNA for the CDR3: TGTGCCAGCAGCTTCGGAGCGGAGAAGGTCAGGGAGCTGTTTTTT. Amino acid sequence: CASSFGAEKVRELFF.